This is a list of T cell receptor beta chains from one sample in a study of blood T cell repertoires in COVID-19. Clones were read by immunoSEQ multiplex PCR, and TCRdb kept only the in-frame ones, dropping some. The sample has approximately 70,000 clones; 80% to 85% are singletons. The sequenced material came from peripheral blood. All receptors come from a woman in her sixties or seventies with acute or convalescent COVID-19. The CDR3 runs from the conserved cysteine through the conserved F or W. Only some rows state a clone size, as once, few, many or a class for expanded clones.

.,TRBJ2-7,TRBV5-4,CASRSSGGPSYEQYF
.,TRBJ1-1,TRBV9,CASSVVTGPGTEAFF
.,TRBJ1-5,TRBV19,CASSLKGASVSNQPQHF
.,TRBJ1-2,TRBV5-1,CASSLAKGANYGYTF
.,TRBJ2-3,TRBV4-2,CASSPGQATDTQYF
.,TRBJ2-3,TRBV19,CASSISRSTDTQYF
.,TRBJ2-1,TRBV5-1,CASSNGLAGGTNEQFF
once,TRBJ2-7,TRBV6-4,CDVQGDEQYF
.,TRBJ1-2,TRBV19,CASFVLVGHRSNYGYTF
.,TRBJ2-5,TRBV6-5,CASSPGYQETQYF
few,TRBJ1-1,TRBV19,CASRYFDSTEAFF
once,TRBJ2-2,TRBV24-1,CATSDPRGPTGELFF
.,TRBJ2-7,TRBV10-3,CAISAGQGNYEQYF
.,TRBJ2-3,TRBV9,CASSVSAGGQGSDTQYF
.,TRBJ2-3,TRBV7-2,CASSLLGVDTQYF
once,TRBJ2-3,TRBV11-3,CASSLQGLSTDTQYF
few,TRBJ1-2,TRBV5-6,CASSQDTGGYTF
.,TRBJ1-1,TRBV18,CASSPKGTNTEAFF
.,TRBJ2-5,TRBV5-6,CASSFKQGGRETQYF
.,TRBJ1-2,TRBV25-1,CASSQGRGGYGYTF